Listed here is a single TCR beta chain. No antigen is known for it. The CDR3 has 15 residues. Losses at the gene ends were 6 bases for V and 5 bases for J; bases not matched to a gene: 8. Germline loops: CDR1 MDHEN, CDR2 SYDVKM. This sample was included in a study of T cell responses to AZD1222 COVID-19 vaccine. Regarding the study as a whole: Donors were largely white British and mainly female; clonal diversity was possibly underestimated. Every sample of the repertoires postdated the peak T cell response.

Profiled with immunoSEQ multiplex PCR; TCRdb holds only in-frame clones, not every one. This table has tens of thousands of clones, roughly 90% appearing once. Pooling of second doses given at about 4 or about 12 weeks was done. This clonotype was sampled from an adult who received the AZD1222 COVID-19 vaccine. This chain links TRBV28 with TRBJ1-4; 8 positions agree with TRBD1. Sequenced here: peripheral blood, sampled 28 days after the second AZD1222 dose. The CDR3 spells CASSLRGPLNEKLFF. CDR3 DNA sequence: TGTGCCAGCAGCCTCAGGGGGCCCTTAAATGAAAAACTGTTTTTT.